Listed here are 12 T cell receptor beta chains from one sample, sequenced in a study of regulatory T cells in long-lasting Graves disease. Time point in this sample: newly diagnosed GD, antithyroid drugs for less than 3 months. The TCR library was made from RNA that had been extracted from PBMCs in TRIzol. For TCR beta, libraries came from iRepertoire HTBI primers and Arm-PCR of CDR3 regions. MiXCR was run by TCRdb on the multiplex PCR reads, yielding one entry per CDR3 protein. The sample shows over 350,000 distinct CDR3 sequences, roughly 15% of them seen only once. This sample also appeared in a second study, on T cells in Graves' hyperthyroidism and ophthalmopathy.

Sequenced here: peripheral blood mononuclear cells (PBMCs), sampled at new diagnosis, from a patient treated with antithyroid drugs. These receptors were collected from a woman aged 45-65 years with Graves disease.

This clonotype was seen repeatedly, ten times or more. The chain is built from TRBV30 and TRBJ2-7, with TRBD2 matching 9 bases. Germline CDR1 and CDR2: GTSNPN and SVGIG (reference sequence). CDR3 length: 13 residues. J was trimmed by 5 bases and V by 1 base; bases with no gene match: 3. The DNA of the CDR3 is TGTGCCTGGAGTGGACTAGCGGTCCACGAGCAGTACTTC. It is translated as CAWSGLAVHEQYF.

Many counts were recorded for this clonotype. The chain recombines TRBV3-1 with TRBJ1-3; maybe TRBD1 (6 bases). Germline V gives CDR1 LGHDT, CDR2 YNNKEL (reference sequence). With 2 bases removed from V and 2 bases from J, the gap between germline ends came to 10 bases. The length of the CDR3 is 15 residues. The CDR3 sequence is CASSQPRQAGNTIYF. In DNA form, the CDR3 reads TGTGCCAGCAGCCAACCACGACAGGCTGGAAACACCATATATTTT. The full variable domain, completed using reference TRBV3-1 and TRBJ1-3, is DTAVSQTPKYLVTQMGNDKSIKCEQNLGHDTMYWYKQDSKKFLKIMFSYNNKELIINETVPNRFSPKSPDKAHLNLHINSLELGDSAVYFCASSQPRQAGNTIYFGEGSWLTVV.

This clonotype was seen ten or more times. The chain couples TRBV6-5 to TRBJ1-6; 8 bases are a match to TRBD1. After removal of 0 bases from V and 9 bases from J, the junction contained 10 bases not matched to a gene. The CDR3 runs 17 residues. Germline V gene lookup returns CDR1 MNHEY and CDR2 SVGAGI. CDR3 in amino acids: CASSYSSPGTGTSPLHF. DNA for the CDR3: TGTGCCAGCAGTTACTCGAGTCCGGGGACAGGAACTTCACCCCTCCACTTT.

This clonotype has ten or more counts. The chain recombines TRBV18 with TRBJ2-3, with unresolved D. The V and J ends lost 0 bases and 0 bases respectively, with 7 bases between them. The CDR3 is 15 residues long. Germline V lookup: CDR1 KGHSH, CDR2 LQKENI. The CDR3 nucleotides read TGTGCCAGCTCACCACCGACTGGCAGCACAGATACGCAGTATTTT. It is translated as CASSPPTGSTDTQYF.

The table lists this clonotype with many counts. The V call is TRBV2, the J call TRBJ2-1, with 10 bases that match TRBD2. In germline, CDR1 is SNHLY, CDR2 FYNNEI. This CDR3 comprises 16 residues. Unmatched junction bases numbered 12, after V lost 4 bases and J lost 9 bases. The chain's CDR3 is CASSAGSGRGTSEQFF. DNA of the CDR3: TGTGCCAGCAGTGCTGGAAGCGGGAGGGGGACGAGTGAGCAGTTCTTC.

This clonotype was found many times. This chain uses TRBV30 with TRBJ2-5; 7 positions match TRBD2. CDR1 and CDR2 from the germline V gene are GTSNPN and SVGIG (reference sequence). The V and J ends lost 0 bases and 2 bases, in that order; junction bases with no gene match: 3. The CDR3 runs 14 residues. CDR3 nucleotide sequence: TGTGCCTGGAGTGTTTACGGGGGGCAAGAGACCCAGTACTTC. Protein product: CAWSVYGGQETQYF.

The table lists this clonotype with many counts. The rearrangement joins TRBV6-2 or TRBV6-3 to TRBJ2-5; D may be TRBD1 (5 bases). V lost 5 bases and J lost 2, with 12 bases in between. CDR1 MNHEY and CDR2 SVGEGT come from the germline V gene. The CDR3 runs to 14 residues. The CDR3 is CASSPRQTQETQYF. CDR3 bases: TGTGCCAGCAGTCCGAGACAGACACAAGAGACCCAGTACTTC.

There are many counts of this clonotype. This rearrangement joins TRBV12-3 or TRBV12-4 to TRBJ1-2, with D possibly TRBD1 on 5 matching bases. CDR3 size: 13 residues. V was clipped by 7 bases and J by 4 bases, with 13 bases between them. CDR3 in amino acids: CASTLGGFYGYTF. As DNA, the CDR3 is TGTGCCAGCACCCTCGGGGGATTCTATGGCTACACCTTC.

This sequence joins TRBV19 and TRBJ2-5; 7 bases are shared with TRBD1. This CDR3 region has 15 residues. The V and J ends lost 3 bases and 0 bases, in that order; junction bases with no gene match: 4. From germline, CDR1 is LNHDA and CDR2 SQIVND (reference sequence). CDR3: CASSISDRYQETQYF. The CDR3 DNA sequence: TGTGCCAGTAGTATCTCGGACAGGTACCAAGAGACCCAGTACTTC.

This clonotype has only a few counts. The DNA for the CDR3 is TGCGCCAGCAGCCAAGAGGAAAACATTCAGTACTTC. This gives the protein CASSQEENIQYF. The V call is TRBV4-1, the J call TRBJ2-4; D call uncertain. The CDR3 sequence is 12 residues long. CDR1 is MGHRA and CDR2 is YSYEKL in the germline V gene. Trimming stripped 0 bases from V and 5 bases from J, with 2 bases between.

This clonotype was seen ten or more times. This CDR3 reads CASSDRDSGEKLFF. CDR3 DNA: TGTGCCAGCAGTGACCGGGACTCAGGTGAAAAACTGTTTTTT. The chain has TRBV6-1 and TRBJ1-4; D is perhaps TRBD1 (5 bases). Germline lookup yields CDR1 MNHNS and CDR2 SASEGT. The CDR3 loop spans 14 amino acids. V lost 3 bases to trimming and J lost 7 bases, with 12 bases between them.

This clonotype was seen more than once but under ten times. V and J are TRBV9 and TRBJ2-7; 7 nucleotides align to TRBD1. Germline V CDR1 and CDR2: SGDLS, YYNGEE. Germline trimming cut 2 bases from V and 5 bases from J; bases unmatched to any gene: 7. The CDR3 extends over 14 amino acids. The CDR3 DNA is TGTGCCAGCAGCGTCAAGGGGGCATCCGACGAGCAGTACTTC. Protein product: CASSVKGASDEQYF.